This T cell receptor (beta chain) appears in the sequencing data of a study of T cell changes during pregnancy in multiple sclerosis. Clones were read by immunoSEQ multiplex PCR, and TCRdb kept only the in-frame ones, dropping some. The sample lists roughly 14,000 clones, approximately 80% occurring once. The CDR3 extends over 15 amino acids. V gave up 1 base and J gave up 1 base, with 8 bases separating them. Germline lookup yields CDR1 MNHNY and CDR2 SVGAGI (reference sequence). The sample was CD8+ T cells from peripheral blood mononuclear cells, taken after pregnancy. V usage is TRBV6-6 and J usage is TRBJ1-5; tentative D call: TRBD1 (6 bases). This sequence originates from a female donor in good health, enrolled as a control in a pregnancy study. The CDR3 region is CASSYYRDSNQPQHF. The CDR3 DNA reads as TGTGCCAGCAGTTACTACAGGGACAGCAATCAGCCCCAGCATTTT.